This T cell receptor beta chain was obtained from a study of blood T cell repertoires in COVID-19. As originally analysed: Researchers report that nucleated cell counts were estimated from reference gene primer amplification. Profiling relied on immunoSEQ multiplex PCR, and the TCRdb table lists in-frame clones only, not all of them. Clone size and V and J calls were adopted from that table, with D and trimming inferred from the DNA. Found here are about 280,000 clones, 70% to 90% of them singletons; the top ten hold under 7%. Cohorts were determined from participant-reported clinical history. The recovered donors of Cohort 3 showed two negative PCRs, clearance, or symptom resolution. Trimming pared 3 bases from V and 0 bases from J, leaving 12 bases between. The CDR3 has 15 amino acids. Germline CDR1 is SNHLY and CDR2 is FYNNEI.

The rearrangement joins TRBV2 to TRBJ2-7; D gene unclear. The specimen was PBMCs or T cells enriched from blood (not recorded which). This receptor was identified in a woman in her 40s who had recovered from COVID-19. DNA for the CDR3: TGTGCCAGCAGTGATTTTGGAGCCGGCTCCTACGAGCAGTACTTC. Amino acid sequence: CASSDFGAGSYEQYF.